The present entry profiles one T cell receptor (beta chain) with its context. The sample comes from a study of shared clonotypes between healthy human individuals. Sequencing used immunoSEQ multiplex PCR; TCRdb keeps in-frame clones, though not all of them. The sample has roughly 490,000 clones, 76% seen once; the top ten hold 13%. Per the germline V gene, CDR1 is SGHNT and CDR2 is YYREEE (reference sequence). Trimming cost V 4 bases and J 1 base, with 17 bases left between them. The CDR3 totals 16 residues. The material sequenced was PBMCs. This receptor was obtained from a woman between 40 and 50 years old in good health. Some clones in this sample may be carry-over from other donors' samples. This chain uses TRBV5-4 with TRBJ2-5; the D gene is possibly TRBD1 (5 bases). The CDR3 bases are TGTGCCAGCAGCAAGGTGGGTGGGGCCCGCCAAGAGACCCAGTACTTC. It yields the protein CASSKVGGARQETQYF.